What follows are 11 T cell receptor beta chains derived from one specimen sequenced in a study of T cells in women clearing cervical HPV infection. Sequencing was performed with immunoSEQ multiplex PCR; in TCRdb, only in-frame clones are kept and a portion is missing. The sample data list about 46,000 clones. What was sequenced was blood buffy coat. Receptor source: a woman between 18 and 70 years old with a cervical HPV16 infection that either progressed to CIN3+ or cleared (not recorded which).

Points on this clone: From the germline J gene comes the end of the CDR3, since the read stops 3 residues before it. The genes are TRBV20-1 and TRBJ2-2; 14 bases match TRBD2. Germline assignment: CDR1 DFQATT and CDR2 SNEGSKA (reference sequence). V trimming: 0 bases; J trimming: 4 bases; junction bases outside the gene matches: 7. This CDR3 spans 18 amino acids. This CDR3 is CSARDRTSGGPGTGELFF. The CDR3 bases that were read are TGCAGTGCTAGAGATCGGACTAGCGGGGGGCCCGGCACCGGGGAG.

CDR3 DNA (partial): TGTGCCTGGAGCTGGGACTTTTCTTCCTATGGC. It is translated as CAWSWDFSSYG. The full CDR3 is CAWSWDFSSYGYTF. J is TRBJ1-2 and V is TRBV30; possibly TRBD1 for D (5 bases). Sequencing ends 3 residues short of the CDR3 end; the germline J gene provides the rest. The V gene's germline CDR1 is GTSNPN and CDR2 SVGIG (reference sequence). The CDR3 covers 14 residues. V lost 3 bases, J lost 4 bases, and 15 bases lay in between.

As to this clone: The sequence runs out 3 residues before the end of the CDR3; the remainder is reconstructed from the germline J gene. The chain links TRBV5-6 to TRBJ2-7, with D possibly being TRBD1 (6 bases). V gave up 10 bases and J gave up 0 bases, with 17 bases separating them. This CDR3 is built from 14 residues. CDR1 and CDR2 from the germline V gene are SGHDT and YYEEEE. Partial CDR3 DNA: TGTGCCGGCTCGGACAGTCCTACCTCCTACGAG. It yields the protein CAGSDSPTSYE. The whole CDR3 sequence is CAGSDSPTSYEQYF.

A remark on this clone: The CDR3 is cut off 3 residues early in the read; its end comes from the germline J gene. This chain links TRBV18 with TRBJ2-7, with 9 bases lining up with TRBD2. The germline CDR1 and CDR2 sequences are KGHSH and LQKENI. The CDR3 loop spans 15 amino acids. The V and J ends lost 6 bases and 4 bases, in that order; junction bases with no gene match: 10. The sequenced CDR3 bases are TGTGCCAGCTCGCCAACCGGGACTAGCCAATACGAG. Translation gives CASSPTGTSQYE. The CDR3 reads in full as CASSPTGTSQYEQYF. The full variable domain, rest sourced from reference TRBV18 and TRBJ2-7, is NAGVMQNPRHLVRRRGQEARLRCSPMKGHSHVYWYRQLPEEGLKFMVYLQKENIIDESGMPKERFSAEFPKEGPSILRIQQVVRGDSAAYFCASSPTGTSQYEQYFGPGTRLTVT.

Comment on this clone: The observed sequence ends 3 residues before the CDR3 terminus, with the missing tail filled in from the germline J gene. This chain joins TRBV5-4 and TRBJ1-5, with TRBD1 matching over 9 bases. CDR1 SGHNT and CDR2 YYREEE come from the germline V gene (reference sequence). Trimming took 0 bases from V and 5 from J; bases not matched to a gene: 6. The CDR3 runs 16 residues. CDR3 bases read: TGTGCCAGCAGCTTGGGTACAGGGGGCGCGGATCAGCCC. It encodes CASSLGTGGADQP. The complete CDR3 protein is CASSLGTGGADQPQHF.

Details on this clone: The read is 3 residues too short to cover the CDR3 end, so that end is filled in from the germline J gene. The rearrangement joins TRBV5-1 to TRBJ2-4; possible D gene TRBD2, 5 bases. The CDR3 extends over 13 amino acids. The ends were cut back, 0 bases at V and 9 bases at J, with 10 bases in the middle. Germline loops: CDR1 SGHRS, CDR2 YFSETQ. CDR3 loop: CASSLEVEGIQYF. CDR3 DNA, as far as it was read: TGCGCCAGCAGCTTGGAGGTAGAGGGCATT.

A word on this clone: The missing CDR3 end, 3 residues past where the read stops, is filled in from the germline J gene. The V call is TRBV5-5, the J call TRBJ2-5; 10 positions match TRBD2. With 3 bases clipped from V and 5 bases from J, the junction kept 4 bases outside the gene matches. This CDR3 is built from 14 residues. Germline CDR1 SGHKS, CDR2 YYEKEE (reference sequence). The CDR3 sequence: CASSSLAGRETQYF. The DNA read from the CDR3 is TGTGCCAGCAGCTCACTAGCGGGGCGGGAGACC.

A note on this clone: The read ends 3 residues early relative to the CDR3; the germline J gene fills the gap. This rearrangement joins TRBV19 to TRBJ2-1; perhaps TRBD1 as D (7 bases). The CDR3 has 14 residues. Germline V gene lookup returns CDR1 LNHDA and CDR2 SQIVND (reference sequence). V was trimmed by 5 bases and J by 3 bases, leaving 11 bases between them. Partial CDR3 DNA: TGTGCCAGTAGTGCAGGGGGACTCTACAATGAG. Its protein product is CASSAGGLYNE. In full, the CDR3 reads CASSAGGLYNEQFF.

Points on this clone: The read terminates 3 residues ahead of where the CDR3 ends, so the germline J gene completes it. This sequence joins TRBV11-1 and TRBJ2-5, with TRBD1 as a possible D gene (5 bases). CDR1 SGHAT and CDR2 FQDESV come from the germline V gene (reference sequence). Trimming pared 5 bases from V and 2 bases from J, leaving 15 bases between. The CDR3 totals 15 residues. The CDR3 region is CASSHLGVGQETQYF. CDR3 bases read: TGTGCCAGCAGCCATTTAGGGGTAGGGCAAGAGACC.

A word on this clone: The read comes to an end 3 residues before the CDR3 does, leaving the germline J gene to fill in the end. This rearrangement joins TRBV18 to TRBJ1-2; TRBD1 aligns across 12 bases. CDR1 is KGHSH, CDR2 LQKENI, per germline. The length of the CDR3 is 17 residues. The CDR3 DNA, read in part, is TGTGCCAGCTCACGCTTCGGGACAGGGGGCATTTCCTACGAC. This sequence encodes CASSRFGTGGISYD. The full CDR3 protein is CASSRFGTGGISYDYTF.

A word on this clone: The sequence runs out 3 residues before the end of the CDR3; the remainder is reconstructed from the germline J gene. V and J are TRBV30 and TRBJ2-4, with D uncertain. The CDR3 is 13 residues long. Per germline, CDR1 GTSNPN and CDR2 SVGIG (reference sequence). CDR3 DNA, as far as it was read: TGTGCCCCGGCAGGCCGGAGCAATCAGCCT. Translation gives CAPAGRSNQP. In full, the CDR3 reads CAPAGRSNQPQYF.